The rows below give T cell receptor beta chains drawn from one sample of a study of Ad26.COV2.S vaccination and SARS-CoV-2 variants. Method: immunoSEQ multiplex PCR; TCRdb's copy keeps in-frame clones and lacks some. Here the sample spans 400,000 to 450,000 clones, about 90% being singletons. This specimen consisted of peripheral blood, obtained in a trial of Ad26.COV2.S vaccine versus placebo. Source of these receptors: a person between 18 and 65 years old who received the Ad26.COV2.S COVID-19 vaccine or a placebo. The CDR3 runs from the conserved cysteine through the conserved F or W. The order of the fields is clone size, D gene, J gene, V gene, CDR3 DNA, CDR3 protein. D genes are given only for firm matches. Not all rows give a size; the values are once, few, many and, for expanded clones, a class.

>NA|NA|TRBJ1-1|TRBV20-1
TGCAGTGCTAGTGGTTGGGACGTAGCGTACTCGTTGAACACTGAAGCTTTCTTT
CSASGWDVAYSLNTEAFF
>NA|NA|TRBJ2-7|TRBV7-9
TGTGCCAGCAGCACGCCCTACGAGCAGTACTTC
CASSTPYEQYF
>NA|TRBD2|TRBJ2-7|TRBV7-2
TGTGCCAGCACTTCTATGGGACTAGGCTACGAGCAGTACTTC
CASTSMGLGYEQYF
>NA|NA|TRBJ2-1|TRBV6-5
TGTGCCAGCAGAAGCGACAGTCTCAATGAGCAGTTCTTC
CASRSDSLNEQFF
>NA|NA|TRBJ2-7|TRBV28
TGTGCCAGCAGTACAACAAGGCAGGACTTCTCCTACGAGCAGTACTTC
CASSTTRQDFSYEQYF
>NA|NA|TRBJ1-3|TRBV6-5
TGTGCCAGCAGTACCAGGGGACGCTACACCATATATTTT
CASSTRGRYTIYF
>NA|TRBD1|TRBJ1-1|TRBV28
TGTGCCAGCAGTGCGGGACAGGGGATGACTGAAGCTTTCTTT
CASSAGQGMTEAFF
>NA|TRBD2|TRBJ2-3|TRBV28
TGTGCCAGCAGTCCCAATTTTAGCGGGAGCACAGATACGCAGTATTTT
CASSPNFSGSTDTQYF
>NA|TRBD1|TRBJ2-3|TRBV5-4
TGTGCCAGCAGCTTGGAATTGTCAGGGGGCTCAGATACGCAGTATTTT
CASSLELSGGSDTQYF
>once|TRBD2|TRBJ2-5|TRBV28
TGTGCCAGCAGATCCACTAGCGGGAGTGTGGAGACCCAGTACTTC
CASRSTSGSVETQYF
>NA|TRBD1|TRBJ1-3|TRBV27
TGTGCCAGCCGCCCCGGGACAGCCCCGGGAAACACCATATATTTT
CASRPGTAPGNTIYF
>NA|TRBD1|TRBJ2-1|TRBV19
TGTGCCAGTAGTATAGTCCCGGGACAGGGAAATAATGAGCAGTTCTTC
CASSIVPGQGNNEQFF
>NA|TRBD1|TRBJ2-4|TRBV19
TGTGCCACCGTCGGACAGGTCGACAACATTCAGTACTTC
CATVGQVDNIQYF
>NA|TRBD1|TRBJ2-7|TRBV27
TGTGCCAGCAGTCCCGGACAGGGCGACGAGCAGTACTTC
CASSPGQGDEQYF
>NA|NA|TRBJ1-2|TRBV7-2
TGTGCCAGCAGCCCTCTGGACACTACCTATGGCTACACCTTC
CASSPLDTTYGYTF
>NA|NA|TRBJ2-7|TRBV27
TGTGCCAGCTCGGGAAGGATGGAGCAGTACTTC
CASSGRMEQYF